The rows below give T cell receptor beta chains drawn from one sample of a study of T cell repertoires in cytomegalovirus infection. Their cognate antigens are unknown. TCRdb reprocessed the reads with MiXCR, giving one entry per CDR3 protein. The sample has some 270,000 distinct CDR3 sequences, 20% to 25% seen once. Sequenced here: cultured PBMCs, sampled from culture after CMV antigen stimulation. These receptors all stem from a human donor in good health (CMV status not recorded). Some clones in this sample may be carry-over from other donors' samples. The CDR3 runs from the conserved cysteine through the conserved F or W. The order of the fields is clone size, J gene, D gene, V gene, CDR3 protein, CDR3 DNA. The D gene is left open where the match is weak. Clone sizes are given selectively: once, few, many, or a class where the clone is expanded.

-,TRBJ2-1,-,TRBV20-1,CSARNLQGSDNEQFF,TGCAGTGCAAGGAACTTACAGGGTTCGGACAATGAGCAGTTCTTC
-,TRBJ1-1,-,TRBV28,CASSQQTEAFF,TGTGCCAGCAGCCAACAGACTGAAGCTTTCTTT
-,TRBJ2-3,TRBD2,TRBV30,CALASGIRDTQYF,TGTGCGCTGGCTAGCGGGATTCGAGATACGCAGTATTTT
many,TRBJ1-3,-,TRBV7-2,CASSSSRPLSGNTIYF,TGTGCCAGCAGCTCATCCCGGCCCCTCTCTGGAAACACCATATATTTT
few,TRBJ1-5,TRBD1,TRBV28,CASSMDRGLRQPQHF,TGTGCCAGCAGCATGGACAGGGGCCTTCGTCAGCCCCAGCATTTT
-,TRBJ2-2,-,TRBV29-1,CSVLGQTGELFF,TGCAGCGTTCTGGGGCAGACCGGGGAGCTGTTTTTT
-,TRBJ2-2,TRBD2,TRBV12-3/TRBV12-4,CASTPAGVGTGELFF,TGTGCCAGCACGCCAGCGGGAGTTGGAACCGGGGAGCTGTTTTTT
few,TRBJ2-3,-,TRBV12-3/TRBV12-4,CASSPRGGVTYTQYF,TGTGCCAGCAGCCCTAGGGGGGGGGTGACTTATACGCAGTATTTT
-,TRBJ2-1,-,TRBV13,CASRQDTDNEQFF,TGTGCCAGTCGACAGGATACCGACAATGAGCAGTTCTTC
-,TRBJ1-2,TRBD1,TRBV2,CASRHRGNYGYTF,TGTGCCAGCAGGCACAGGGGGAACTATGGCTACACCTTC